What follows are 7 T cell receptor beta chains derived from one specimen sequenced in a study of T-cell reconstitution after alpha-beta-depleted transplantation in children. Unique molecular identifiers were incorporated during preparation of the TCRbeta library. Via MiXCR, TCRdb re-called the PCR reads, giving one row per CDR3 protein. The data hold 500,000 or so distinct CDR3 sequences, with over 25% observed a single time. Sequencing used PBMCs from the stem cell graft donor, obtained from the stem cell graft. The source of these receptors is a human donor who donated a stem cell graft to a child with aplastic anemia.

The chain uses TRBV7-2 and TRBJ1-3; the D is unclear. The CDR3 has 16 residues. Per the germline V gene, CDR1 is SGHTA and CDR2 is FQGNSA. Trimming stripped 2 bases from V and 0 bases from J, with 11 bases between. CDR3 bases: TGTGCCAGCAGCTTATCAATAGGGCTCTCTGGAAACACCATATATTTT. Encoded protein: CASSLSIGLSGNTIYF.

V is TRBV5-1 and J is TRBJ2-2; TRBD2 matches at 8 bases. The CDR3 sequence is 17 residues long. With V trimmed by 4 bases and J by 4 bases, 12 bases remained unmatched. Germline CDR1 and CDR2: SGHRS and YFSETQ. The chain's CDR3 is CASSHDLSGSFTGELFF. The CDR3 DNA reads TGCGCCAGCAGCCATGACCTAAGCGGGAGTTTCACCGGGGAGCTGTTTTTT. The complete variable domain, with remaining parts taken from reference TRBV5-1 and TRBJ2-2, reads KAGVTQTPRYLIKTRGQQVTLSCSPISGHRSVSWYQQTPGQGLQFLFEYFSETQRNKGNFPGRFSGRQFSNSRSEMNVSTLELGDSALYLCASSHDLSGSFTGELFFGEGSRLTVL.

The chain joins TRBV12-3 or TRBV12-4 to TRBJ1-4, with a weak D call TRBD1 (5 bases). The CDR3 has 14 residues. Trimming shortened V by 3 bases and J by 7 bases, and 12 bases separated the two germline ends. The CDR3 DNA sequence: TGTGCCAGCAGTTTTTGGGGGGATCCTGAAAAACTGTTTTTT. Translation: CASSFWGDPEKLFF.

V and J are TRBV7-8 and TRBJ2-1; a possible D gene is TRBD1 (6 bases). This CDR3 has 15 amino acids. CDR1 is SGHVS and CDR2 is FQNEAQ in the germline V gene. V was pared by 4 bases and J by 6 bases, with 16 bases between. CDR3 amino acids: CASSSQGMGVNEQFF. CDR3 DNA: TGTGCCAGCAGCTCGCAGGGGATGGGGGTCAATGAGCAGTTCTTC. The whole variable domain, remainder taken from reference TRBV7-8 and TRBJ2-1, is GAGVSQSPRYKVAKRGQDVALRCDPISGHVSLFWYQQALGQGPEFLTYFQNEAQLDKSGLPSDRFFAERPEGSVSTLKIQRTQQEDSAVYLCASSSQGMGVNEQFFGPGTRLTVL.

This clonotype was seen more than once but under ten times. This rearrangement joins TRBV12-2 to TRBJ1-2; TRBD1 is the table's D call, not checked against the DNA. TRBV12-2 is a recognized pseudogene. CDR3 length: 16 amino acids. The CDR3: CASRLGLRDREDGYTF. CDR3 in DNA: TGTGCAAGTCGCTTGGGACTCCGGGACAGGGAGGATGGCTACACCTTC.

The CDR3 coding sequence is TGTGCCAGCAGTTTAGTCCAGGGGGCTGGAAACACCATATATTTT. It specifies CASSLVQGAGNTIYF. The genes are TRBV12-3 or TRBV12-4 and TRBJ1-3; TRBD1 agrees at 7 bases. The CDR3 has 15 amino acids. V trimming: 1 base; J trimming: 2 bases; junction bases outside the gene matches: 2.

The chain combines TRBV7-2 with TRBJ2-3; D gene uncertain. This CDR3 region has 13 residues. Germline assignment: CDR1 SGHTA and CDR2 FQGNSA. The germline V and J ends were trimmed by 3 bases and 5 bases, with 9 bases remaining between them. This CDR3 reads CASSFSDLDTQYF. Here the CDR3 DNA reads TGTGCCAGCAGCTTTTCAGACCTAGATACGCAGTATTTT. The variable domain in full, completed from reference TRBV7-2 and TRBJ2-3, reads GAGVSQSPSNKVTEKGKDVELRCDPISGHTALYWYRQSLGQGLEFLIYFQGNSAPDKSGLPSDRFSAERTGGSVSTLTIQRTQQEDSAVYLCASSFSDLDTQYFGPGTRLTVL.